The entry below gives a single TCR beta chain sequence along with its context. The clone's antigen remains unknown. Base qualities are not recorded, but no much larger clone differs from it by a single base. This sample is part of a study of T cells in Graves' hyperthyroidism and ophthalmopathy (dated by TCRdb to the late 2010s). With respect to the entire study: Peripheral blood samples were taken at initial diagnosis, before any treatment was given. In addition, the study compared T-cell repertoires in thyroid tissue and in blood from about 6 Graves' hyperthyroidism patients. TCR Vbeta CDR3 sequencing of 135 peripheral blood samples (43 ophthalmopathy, 75 or so hyperthyroidism and some 17 progressor patients) is reported in the paper. A discovery cohort of about a hundred patients, approximately 45 with Graves' ophthalmopathy and more than 55 with stable Graves' hyperthyroidism, was used to find distinguishing TCR V-J signatures. Prospective prediction of ophthalmopathy was tested in an independent validation cohort of under 20 hyperthyroidism patients and 17 patients who later progressed to ophthalmopathy. Once sampling was done, hyperthyroidism patients were given methimazole at a starting dose of 30 mg daily, whereas ophthalmopathy patients were given high-dose intravenous methylprednisolone. The 95 to 100 discovery patients were divided at random into training and test sets in a 7:3 ratio. Study-level results and caveats: Most expanded thyroid clonotypes (frequency above 0.001) were also found in blood, which suggests that blood repertoires may mirror thyroid immune responses. Sample size was not statistically predetermined, and investigators were not blinded to group allocation. In cross-validation, a model built on a 13 V-J signature told ophthalmopathy apart from stable hyperthyroidism with under 90% sensitivity and 81% to 82% specificity, and in testing the same model reached 80%/75%. During validation, the model predicted progression to ophthalmopathy a median of about 6.5 months ahead of onset, with just under 71% sensitivity and about 72% specificity.

Graves' hyperthyroidism was defined as stable when no progression to ophthalmopathy occurred over 18 months of follow-up. Hyperthyroidism patients were newly diagnosed, had a disease duration of under 2 months, and were aged 18 to 65 years. The study excluded patients with uncontrolled infections, other autoimmune diseases, pregnancy or lactation. Diagnoses relied on clinical symptoms, serum thyroxine and TRAb, thyroid ultrasound and orbital computed tomography. PBMCs were separated from over 9 ml of fresh peripheral blood using Ficoll-Paque density gradient centrifugation. Total RNA was extracted with Trizol reagent, and quality was checked on an Agilent 2100 Bioanalyzer. Amplification of TCR beta CDR3 regions was carried out from RNA transcripts. For the first round of RT-PCR on the TCR CDR3, the HTBI primer set was used together with the Qiagen OneStep RT-PCR kit. The libraries were constructed in a second round of multiplex PCR and then size-selected and purified. Sequencing of the libraries was done on an Illumina HiSeq2000 using paired-end 100 bp reads. As for the original processing: Raw data were processed with SOAPnuke, discarding reads with adapters, uncalled bases, mean Phred below 15, or no exact constant-primer or identifier match. High-quality paired reads were merged using COPE v1.2.5, and each unique nucleotide sequence was defined as a clonotype. MiTCR v1.1 was used to align clonotypes to the IMGT TRBV, TRBD and TRBJ reference segments. Only V-J combinations with frequency above 0.0001, covering approximately 99% of repertoires, were analysed. The TCS score was defined as the ratio of F50 (clonal expansion) to E x V (chaos), calculated using BLOSUM62-based TCRdist between CDR3 peptides within each V-J. Welch's t-statistics and random forest reduced some 510 V-J features to under 15, which were used in a naive Bayes classifier (R e1071). TCRdb took the public reads, trimmed them with fastp at Q25, ran MiXCR for clone calling and kept in-frame beta chains. Rows are unified per CDR3 protein, each entry keeping the most common DNA and genes. The V and J calls come from TCRdb's annotation, not from the publication. This sample is represented by 550,000 to 800,000 distinct CDR3 sequences; about a sixth of them were singletons. The ten most abundant clones make up roughly 8% of the sample.

V gives up 7 bases and J gives up 1 base, and the segment between their germline ends measures 14 bases. The CDR3 starts with the cysteine, ends with the phenylalanine, and has 14 residues. Only the CDR3 part of the read is kept: 42 bases, read in frame from the first base. The germline V gene encodes CDR1 MNHNS and CDR2 SASEGT. Sequenced sample: blood. The source of this sequence is a man between 18 and 35 years old with Graves' hyperthyroidism. The receptor chain draws on TRBV6-1 and TRBJ2-7, and possibly TRBD1, on 5 matching bases. The CDR3 amino acid sequence is: CASTHPDNSYEQYF. The sequenced DNA: TGTGCCAGCACCCATCCGGACAATTCCTACGAGCAGTACTTC.